These 20 T cell receptor beta chains were sequenced from one sample in a study of PD-L1 blockade in urothelial cancer. The method was immunoSEQ multiplex PCR; TCRdb's version includes in-frame clones alone and lacks a portion of them. The sample has 1,500 to 2,000 clones; around a third are singletons. Material: tumor tissue, obtained before atezolizumab (anti-PD-L1) treatment. The receptor source for this set is a man aged 55 to 69 with urothelial cancer.

CDR3 nucleotides: TGTGCCAGCAGCCACAGTGTGGGGTTCTATGGCTACACCTTC. Residues: CASSHSVGFYGYTF. The chain joins TRBV6-8 to TRBJ1-2; no definite D call. V was pared by 6 bases and J by 4 bases, with 15 bases between. The CDR3 covers 14 residues. Looked up from germline, CDR1 is MNHGY and CDR2 is SAAAGT.

This sequence joins TRBV7-8 and TRBJ2-5; 8 bases fit TRBD1. Trimming took 4 bases from V and 5 from J; bases not matched to a gene: 12. Per the germline V gene, CDR1 is SGHVS and CDR2 is FQNEAQ. The CDR3 extends over 16 amino acids. The CDR3 region has the DNA TGTGCCAGCAGCTCCTTACCAGGGGGCGGGTTTGAGACCCAGTACTTC. Translated: CASSSLPGGGFETQYF. Full variable domain (missing parts from reference TRBV7-8 and TRBJ2-5): GAGVSQSPRYKVAKRGQDVALRCDPISGHVSLFWYQQALGQGPEFLTYFQNEAQLDKSGLPSDRFFAERPEGSVSTLKIQRTQQEDSAVYLCASSSLPGGGFETQYFGPGTRLLVL.

This clone was found a few times. This chain joins TRBV6-8 and TRBJ1-2; TRBD1 aligns across 7 bases. There are 14 residues in the CDR3. Germline values: CDR1 MNHGY, CDR2 SAAAGT. V was pared by 6 bases and J by 0 bases, with 4 bases of the junction left unmatched. In DNA, the CDR3 is TGTGCCAGCAGACCAAGGGGGCCTAACTATGGCTACACCTTC. Amino acid sequence: CASRPRGPNYGYTF.

This clone qualifies as medium-sized. The rearrangement uses TRBV9 and TRBJ2-5, with D perhaps matching TRBD2 (5 bases). V lost 5 bases and J 5 bases, leaving 13 bases between the germline ends. CDR3 length: 13 amino acids. CDR1 SGDLS and CDR2 YYNGEE come from the germline V gene. The CDR3 DNA is TGTGCCAGCAGTGAGAGGGCGCGGGAGACCCAGTACTTC. It encodes CASSERARETQYF.

This clone was seen once. The chain carries TRBV12-5 and TRBJ2-2, with TRBD2 matching 7 bases. The CDR3 has 14 residues. CDR1 LGHNT and CDR2 FRNRAP come from the germline V gene. V was pared by 6 bases and J by 8 bases, with 9 bases of the junction left unmatched. CDR3 nucleotides: TGTGCTAGTGGAGCCACTAGCGTCACTGGGGAGCTGTTTTTT. Translating it yields CASGATSVTGELFF.

With respect to this clone: Sequence at one end of the junction differs from germline and may be a read error. The chain is built from TRBV6-8 and TRBJ2-3; D remains unclear. The germline CDR1 and CDR2 sequences are MNHGY and SAAAGT. The CDR3 has 15 amino acids. CDR3 bases: TGTGCCATCAGTGCTTCCGCGTCCTACACAGATACGCAGTATTTT. This sequence encodes CAISASASYTDTQYF.

The chain employs TRBV10-1 and TRBJ1-5; D uncertain. V lost 0 bases and J lost 4, with 7 bases in between. The CDR3 extends over 14 amino acids. Germline CDR1 WNHNN, CDR2 SYGVQD (reference sequence). CDR3 sequence reads: CASSESGENQPQHF. The CDR3 DNA is TGCGCCAGCAGTGAGTCGGGAGAAAATCAGCCCCAGCATTTT.

This clone qualifies as large. This sequence joins TRBV30 and TRBJ1-5, with TRBD1 matching 9 bases. Looked up from germline, CDR1 is GTSNPN and CDR2 is SVGIG (reference sequence). J was trimmed by 6 bases and V by 0 bases; bases with no gene match: 15. The CDR3 totals 18 residues. The CDR3 region has the DNA TGTGCCTGGAGTGTAGACCGAAACCCGGGACAGGGTCGTCAGCCCCAGCATTTT. It codes for CAWSVDRNPGQGRQPQHF.

This clone showed up just a few times. The chain combines TRBV6-7 with TRBJ2-7; perhaps TRBD2 as D (6 bases). TRBV6-7 is designated an ORF whose function remains uncertain. This CDR3 comprises 13 residues. Trimming left V 4 bases short and J 2 bases short, with 9 bases between. The CDR3 DNA follows: TGTGCCAGCAGTTCGCCGGGGGCCTACGAGCAGTACTTC. This sequence encodes CASSSPGAYEQYF.

This clone has a single count. The chain couples TRBV19 to TRBJ1-1; no clear D. The germline V and J ends were trimmed by 7 bases and 0 bases, with 6 bases remaining between them. The length of the CDR3 is 12 residues. Germline CDR1 is LNHDA and CDR2 is SQIVND (reference sequence). CDR3 DNA sequence: TGTGCCAGTAAGTCAGTGAACACTGAAGCTTTCTTT. This encodes CASKSVNTEAFF.

The gene calls are TRBV18 and TRBJ2-2; 9 nucleotides match TRBD2. After removal of 5 bases from V and 5 bases from J, the junction contained 9 bases not matched to a gene. Germline CDR1 is KGHSH and CDR2 is LQKENI. There are 16 residues in the CDR3. The DNA for the CDR3 is TGTGCCAGCTCAATTAGCGGGGGAGATCGGACCGGGGAGCTGTTTTTT. Protein: CASSISGGDRTGELFF.

The chain uses TRBV29-1 and TRBJ1-5; D is ambiguous. Trimming pared 4 bases from V and 9 bases from J, leaving 13 bases between. Germline assignment: CDR1 SQVTM and CDR2 ANQGSEA. There are 12 residues in the CDR3. This chain's CDR3 is CSVGAVEGPQHF. CDR3 in DNA: TGCAGCGTTGGGGCGGTAGAGGGGCCCCAGCATTTT. The full variable domain, with the rest looked up from reference TRBV29-1 and TRBJ1-5, is SAVISQKPSRDICQRGTSLTIQCQVDSQVTMMFWYRQQPGQSLTLIATANQGSEATYESGFVIDKFPISRPNLTFSTLTVSNMSPEDSSIYLCSVGAVEGPQHFGDGTRLSIL.

This chain's CDR3 is CASSLGGTGGIGYTF. The CDR3 bases are TGCGCCAGCAGCTTGGGCGGGACAGGGGGCATTGGCTACACCTTC. J is TRBJ1-2 and V is TRBV5-1, with 12 bases that match TRBD1. The CDR3 contains 15 residues. From germline, CDR1 is SGHRS and CDR2 YFSETQ. V lost 0 bases to trimming and J lost 7 bases; unmatched junction nucleotides: 4.

This rearrangement joins TRBV7-4 to TRBJ1-2, with D possibly matching TRBD1 (5 bases). V lost 6 bases and J 5 bases, leaving 13 bases between the germline ends. Germline-derived CDR1 and CDR2 are SGHVT and SQSDAQ. This CDR3 has 13 residues. CDR3 loop: CASSQGSFYGYTF. DNA of the CDR3: TGTGCCAGCAGTCAGGGATCGTTTTATGGCTACACCTTC.

This clone was found a few times. V and J are TRBV19 and TRBJ2-5, with D possibly matching TRBD1 (5 bases). In germline, CDR1 is LNHDA, CDR2 SQIVND (reference sequence). Trimming pared 3 bases from V and 4 bases from J, leaving 12 bases between. CDR3 size: 14 residues. CDR3 in DNA: TGTGCCAGTAGTATTGCGGCTAGGGGAGAGACCCAGTACTTC. Its translation: CASSIAARGETQYF.

The rearrangement links TRBV14 to TRBJ2-3; 9 bases map to TRBD2. Looked up from germline, CDR1 is SGHDN and CDR2 is FVKESK. The CDR3 contains 17 residues. The V gene end was trimmed by 1 base and the J gene end by 0 bases; junction bases not matched to a gene: 5. In nucleotides, the CDR3 is TGTGCCAGCAGCCAAGGTTGGCTAGCGGGGAGCACAGATACGCAGTATTTT. Translating gives CASSQGWLAGSTDTQYF. The full variable domain, its missing parts supplied by reference TRBV14 and TRBJ2-3, is EAGVTQFPSHSVIEKGQTVTLRCDPISGHDNLYWYRRVMGKEIKFLLHFVKESKQDESGMPNNRFLAERTGGTYSTLKVQPAELEDSGVYFCASSQGWLAGSTDTQYFGPGTRLTVL.

V usage is TRBV18 and J usage is TRBJ2-1, with 7 bases that match TRBD2. The junction had 9 bases not matched to a gene; V was cut back by 5 bases and J by 8 bases. The length of the CDR3 is 14 residues. CDR1 and CDR2 (germline): KGHSH, LQKENI. The CDR3 nucleotides are TGTGCCAGCTCAGACGGGGGGTTCGGGTATGAGCAGTTCTTC. It yields the protein CASSDGGFGYEQFF.

V gene TRBV14 combines with J gene TRBJ2-1, with D possibly TRBD1 on 7 matching bases. Trimming removed 1 base from V and 2 bases from J, with 9 bases in between. Germline V gene sequence: CDR1 SGHDN, CDR2 FVKESK. CDR3 length: 15 residues. The CDR3 region has the DNA TGTGCCAGCAGCCAAGCCAGGGGGGCCTACAATGAGCAGTTCTTC. Amino acid sequence: CASSQARGAYNEQFF. Together with reference TRBV14 and TRBJ2-1, the CDR3 gives the full variable domain: EAGVTQFPSHSVIEKGQTVTLRCDPISGHDNLYWYRRVMGKEIKFLLHFVKESKQDESGMPNNRFLAERTGGTYSTLKVQPAELEDSGVYFCASSQARGAYNEQFFGPGTRLTVL.

In its sample, this clone is medium-sized. The chain is built from TRBV6-8 and TRBJ1-5, with 8 bases fitting TRBD1. Losses at the gene ends were 7 bases for V and 2 bases for J; bases not matched to a gene: 7. This CDR3 is 15 amino acids long. Germline CDR1 and CDR2: MNHGY and SAAAGT. In nucleotides, the CDR3 is TGTGCCAGCAACCGAAGACAGGGGCGCAATCAGCCCCAGCATTTT. Protein sequence: CASNRRQGRNQPQHF.

The V gene is TRBV15, the J gene TRBJ1-1, with D unclear. CDR3 size: 14 residues. V shed 0 bases and J shed 5 bases, with 10 bases lying between them. Per the germline V gene, CDR1 is LNHNV and CDR2 is YYDKDF (reference sequence). The CDR3 reads CATSRDPRGTEAFF. The CDR3 coding sequence is TGTGCCACCAGCAGAGATCCGCGTGGGACTGAAGCTTTCTTT. Full variable domain (missing parts from reference TRBV15 and TRBJ1-1): DAMVIQNPRYQVTQFGKPVTLSCSQTLNHNVMYWYQQKSSQAPKLLFHYYDKDFNNEADTPDNFQSRRPNTSFCFLDIRSPGLGDTAMYLCATSRDPRGTEAFFGQGTRLTVV.